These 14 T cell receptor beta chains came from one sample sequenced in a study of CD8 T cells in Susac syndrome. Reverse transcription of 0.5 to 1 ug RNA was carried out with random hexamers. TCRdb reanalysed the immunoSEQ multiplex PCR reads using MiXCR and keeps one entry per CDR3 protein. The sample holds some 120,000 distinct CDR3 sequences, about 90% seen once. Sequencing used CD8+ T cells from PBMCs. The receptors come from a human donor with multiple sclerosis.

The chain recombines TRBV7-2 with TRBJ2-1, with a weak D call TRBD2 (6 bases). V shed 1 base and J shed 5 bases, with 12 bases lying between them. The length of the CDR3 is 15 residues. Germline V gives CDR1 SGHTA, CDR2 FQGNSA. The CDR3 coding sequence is TGTGCCAGCAGCTTAGTTAGCGGAGCCAACAATGAGCAGTTCTTC. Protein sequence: CASSLVSGANNEQFF. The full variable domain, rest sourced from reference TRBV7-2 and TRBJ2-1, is GAGVSQSPSNKVTEKGKDVELRCDPISGHTALYWYRQSLGQGLEFLIYFQGNSAPDKSGLPSDRFSAERTGGSVSTLTIQRTQQEDSAVYLCASSLVSGANNEQFFGPGTRLTVL.

The chain's CDR3 is CASSQVPYFWYGYTF. The CDR3 DNA is TGTGCCAGCAGCCAAGTTCCTTACTTCTGGTATGGCTACACCTTC. The V call is TRBV3-1, the J call TRBJ1-2; D remains unclear. Germline CDR1 and CDR2: LGHDT and YNNKEL (reference sequence). V was trimmed by 1 base and J by 5 bases, leaving 14 bases between them. CDR3 size: 15 residues.

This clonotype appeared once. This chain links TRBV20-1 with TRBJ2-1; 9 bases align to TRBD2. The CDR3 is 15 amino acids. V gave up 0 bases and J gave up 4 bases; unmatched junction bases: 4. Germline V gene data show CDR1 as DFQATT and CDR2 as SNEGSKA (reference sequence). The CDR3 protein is CSARDILAGYNEQFF. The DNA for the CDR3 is TGCAGTGCTAGAGATATCCTAGCGGGGTACAATGAGCAGTTCTTC.

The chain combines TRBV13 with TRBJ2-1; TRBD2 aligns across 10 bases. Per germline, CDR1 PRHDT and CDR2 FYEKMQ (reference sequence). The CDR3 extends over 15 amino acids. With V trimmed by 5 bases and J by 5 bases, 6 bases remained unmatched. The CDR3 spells CASSTGLALDNEQFF. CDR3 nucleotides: TGTGCCAGCAGCACGGGACTAGCGCTAGACAATGAGCAGTTCTTC.

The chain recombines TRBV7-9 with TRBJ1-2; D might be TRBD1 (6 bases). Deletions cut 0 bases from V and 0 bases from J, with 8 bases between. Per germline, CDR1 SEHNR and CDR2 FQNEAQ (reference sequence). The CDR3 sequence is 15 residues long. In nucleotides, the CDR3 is TGTGCCAGCAGCTTAGCGGGACAAGCTAACTATGGCTACACCTTC. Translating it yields CASSLAGQANYGYTF.

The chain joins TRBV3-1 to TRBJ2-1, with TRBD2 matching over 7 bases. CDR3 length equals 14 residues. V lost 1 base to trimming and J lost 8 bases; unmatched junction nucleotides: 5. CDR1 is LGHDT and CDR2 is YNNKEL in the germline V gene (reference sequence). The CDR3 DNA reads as TGTGCCAGCAGCCAAGGGCCGGGGGGTCATGAGCAGTTCTTC. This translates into CASSQGPGGHEQFF.

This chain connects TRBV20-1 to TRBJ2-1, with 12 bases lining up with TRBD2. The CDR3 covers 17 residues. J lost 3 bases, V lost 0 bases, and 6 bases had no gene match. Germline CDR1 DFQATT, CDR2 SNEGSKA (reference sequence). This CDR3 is CSARDGLAGILYNEQFF. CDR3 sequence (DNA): TGCAGTGCTAGAGATGGACTAGCGGGGATCCTCTACAATGAGCAGTTCTTC.

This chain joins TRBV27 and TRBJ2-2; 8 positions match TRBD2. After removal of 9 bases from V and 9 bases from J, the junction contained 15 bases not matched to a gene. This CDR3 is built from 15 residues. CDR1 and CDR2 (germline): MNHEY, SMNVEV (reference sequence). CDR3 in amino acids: CASQAGDASHRELFF. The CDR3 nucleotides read TGTGCCAGTCAAGCGGGAGACGCTTCCCATCGGGAGCTGTTTTTT.

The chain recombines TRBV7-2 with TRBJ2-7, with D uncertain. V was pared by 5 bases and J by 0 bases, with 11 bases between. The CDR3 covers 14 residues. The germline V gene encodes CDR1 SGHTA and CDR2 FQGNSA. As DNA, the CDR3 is TGTGCCAGCAGCCTCCCTATTAGCTCCTACGAGCAGTACTTC. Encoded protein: CASSLPISSYEQYF.

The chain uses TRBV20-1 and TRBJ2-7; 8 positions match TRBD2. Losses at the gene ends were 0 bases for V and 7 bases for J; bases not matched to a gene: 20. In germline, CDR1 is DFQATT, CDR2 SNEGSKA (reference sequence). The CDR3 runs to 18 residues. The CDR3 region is CSARDITNLAGMAEEQYF. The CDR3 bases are TGCAGTGCTAGAGATATCACCAACCTAGCGGGTATGGCTGAAGAGCAGTACTTC.

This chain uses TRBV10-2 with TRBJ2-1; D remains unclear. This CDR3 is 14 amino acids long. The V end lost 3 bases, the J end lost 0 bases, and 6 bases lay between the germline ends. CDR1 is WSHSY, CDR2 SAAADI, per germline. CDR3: CASSELFSYNEQFF. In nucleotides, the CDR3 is TGCGCCAGCAGTGAACTATTCTCCTACAATGAGCAGTTCTTC.

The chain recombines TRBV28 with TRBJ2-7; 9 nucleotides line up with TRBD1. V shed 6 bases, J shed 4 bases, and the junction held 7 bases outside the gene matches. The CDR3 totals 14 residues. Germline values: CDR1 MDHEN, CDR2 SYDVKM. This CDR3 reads CASSKTGGGYEQYF. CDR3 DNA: TGTGCCAGCAGCAAGACAGGGGGTGGGTACGAGCAGTACTTC.

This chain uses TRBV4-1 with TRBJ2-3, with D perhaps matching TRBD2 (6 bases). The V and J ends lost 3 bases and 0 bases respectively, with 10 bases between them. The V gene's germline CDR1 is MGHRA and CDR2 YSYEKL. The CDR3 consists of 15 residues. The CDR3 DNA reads TGCGCCAGCAGCCACCTCGGGGGAAGCACAGATACGCAGTATTTT. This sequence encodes CASSHLGGSTDTQYF.

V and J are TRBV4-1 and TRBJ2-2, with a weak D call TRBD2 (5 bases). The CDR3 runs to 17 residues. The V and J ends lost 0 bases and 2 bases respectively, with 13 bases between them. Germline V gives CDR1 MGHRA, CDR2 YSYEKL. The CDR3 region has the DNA TGCGCCAGCAGCCAAGACGGAGGCAGACCTAACACCGGGGAGCTGTTTTTT. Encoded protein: CASSQDGGRPNTGELFF.